The present T cell receptor (beta chain) was sequenced within a study of T cell responses to AZD1222 COVID-19 vaccine. Points from the study as a whole: Every sample of the repertoires postdated the peak T cell response.

Details on this clone: Its antigen remains unknown.

V lost 3 bases to trimming and J lost 1 base, with 7 bases between them. The CDR3 consists of 14 residues. Germline V gene lookup returns CDR1 LNHDA and CDR2 SQIVND (reference sequence). Method: immunoSEQ multiplex PCR; TCRdb's copy keeps in-frame clones and lacks some. This sample yields under 200,000 clones, of which 88% are seen a single time; roughly 5% belongs to the top ten. This clonotype was obtained from an adult in good health. The sample was peripheral blood, taken on day 0 of AZD1222 vaccination. The chain joins TRBV19 to TRBJ1-5, with D unclear. The CDR3, as DNA: TGTGCCAGTAGTATTCCCAACAGCAATCAGCCCCAGCATTTT. This codes for CASSIPNSNQPQHF.